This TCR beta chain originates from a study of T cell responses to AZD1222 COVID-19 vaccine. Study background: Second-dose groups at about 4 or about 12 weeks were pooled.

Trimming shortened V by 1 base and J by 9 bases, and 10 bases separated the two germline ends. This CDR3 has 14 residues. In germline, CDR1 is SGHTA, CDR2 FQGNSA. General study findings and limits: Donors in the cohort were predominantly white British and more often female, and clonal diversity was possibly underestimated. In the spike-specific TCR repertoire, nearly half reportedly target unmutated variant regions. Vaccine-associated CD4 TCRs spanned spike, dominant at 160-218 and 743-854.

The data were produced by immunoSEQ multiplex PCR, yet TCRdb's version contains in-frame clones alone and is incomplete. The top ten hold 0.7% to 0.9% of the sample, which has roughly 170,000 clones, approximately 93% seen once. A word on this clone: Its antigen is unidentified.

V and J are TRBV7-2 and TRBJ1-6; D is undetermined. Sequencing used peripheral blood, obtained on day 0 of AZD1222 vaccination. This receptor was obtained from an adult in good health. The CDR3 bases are TGTGCCAGCAGCTTAGTTCGGTTGCGTTCACCCCTCCACTTT. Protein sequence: CASSLVRLRSPLHF.